The next 18 T cell receptor beta chains were all read from a single sample in a study of T cell responses to AZD1222 COVID-19 vaccine. The protocol was immunoSEQ multiplex PCR, while the TCRdb copy is restricted to in-frame clones and leaves out a portion. Here the sample spans some 200,000 clones, approximately 91% being singletons. The material was peripheral blood, obtained on day 0 of AZD1222 vaccination. The receptors come from an adult in good health.

This chain joins TRBV6-5 and TRBJ2-2; 8 bases are a match to TRBD1. V was pared by 7 bases and J by 5 bases, with 9 bases of the junction left unmatched. The CDR3 sequence is 15 residues long. The V gene's germline CDR1 is MNHEY and CDR2 SVGAGI. CDR3 region: CASNLGQGGTGELFF. The CDR3, as DNA: TGTGCCAGCAACTTAGGACAGGGAGGTACCGGGGAGCTGTTTTTT.

The chain employs TRBV16 and TRBJ2-1; TRBD1 might be the D (6 bases). The CDR3 extends over 17 amino acids. V lost 1 base to trimming and J lost 0 bases, with 13 bases between them. CDR1 and CDR2 (germline): KGHSY, FQNENV. The chain's CDR3 is CASSQWTVPSSYNEQFF. In nucleotides, the CDR3 is TGTGCCAGCAGCCAATGGACAGTCCCAAGCTCCTACAATGAGCAGTTCTTC.

V is TRBV6-2 or TRBV6-3 and J is TRBJ1-5; D uncertain. This CDR3 comprises 15 residues. In germline, CDR1 is MNHEY, CDR2 SVGEGT. V lost 2 bases and J lost 0, with 8 bases in between. The CDR3 DNA is TGTGCCAGCAGTTACGTCCAGCTTAGCAATCAGCCCCAGCATTTT. Its translation: CASSYVQLSNQPQHF.

The chain is built from TRBV27 and TRBJ2-3; 8 bases are a match to TRBD2. Germline-derived CDR1 and CDR2 are MNHEY and SMNVEV (reference sequence). CDR3 length: 17 residues. With 4 bases clipped from V and 4 bases from J, the junction kept 13 bases outside the gene matches. The CDR3 DNA follows: TGTGCCAGCAGTTCTACTTGGGTTAGCGGGGTCCCAGATACGCAGTATTTT. It yields the protein CASSSTWVSGVPDTQYF.

The gene calls are TRBV25-1 and TRBJ1-1; the D gene is possibly TRBD1 (6 bases). V dropped 10 bases and J dropped 2 bases, with 11 bases sitting between them. Germline assignment: CDR1 MGHDK and CDR2 SYGVNS. This CDR3 region has 12 residues. CDR3 sequence: CATQQGNTEAFF. The CDR3 DNA follows: TGTGCCACCCAACAGGGCAACACTGAAGCTTTCTTT. The variable domain in full, completed from reference TRBV25-1 and TRBJ1-1, reads EADIYQTPRYLVIGTGKKITLECSQTMGHDKMYWYQQDPGMELHLIHYSYGVNSTEKGDLSSESTVSRIRTEHFPLTLESARPSHTSQYLCATQQGNTEAFFGQGTRLTVV.

The rearrangement uses TRBV7-8 and TRBJ2-7; no clear D. The V end lost 2 bases, the J end lost 4 bases, and 15 bases lay between the germline ends. Germline assignment: CDR1 SGHVS and CDR2 FQNEAQ. CDR3 length equals 15 residues. CDR3 in DNA: TGTGCCAGCAGCTTAAAGGGCTCAAATCTGTACGAGCAGTACTTC. This encodes CASSLKGSNLYEQYF.

The CDR3: CASSLAIGSLATGELFF. DNA for the CDR3: TGTGCCAGCAGCTTAGCGATTGGTAGCTTAGCCACCGGGGAGCTGTTTTTT. The rearrangement links TRBV7-8 to TRBJ2-2; D gene uncertain. Germline loops: CDR1 SGHVS, CDR2 FQNEAQ. Trimming shortened V by 0 bases and J by 4 bases, and 15 bases separated the two germline ends. CDR3 length equals 17 residues.

The gene calls are TRBV19 and TRBJ2-7; possibly TRBD1 or TRBD2 for D (5 bases each). The germline gives CDR1 LNHDA, CDR2 SQIVND (reference sequence). V was cut by 1 base and J by 1 base, with 8 bases left in between. CDR3 length: 14 amino acids. The CDR3 nucleotides read TGTGCCAGTAGTATAGGGGGGTTATCCTACGAGCAGTACTTC. The encoded protein is CASSIGGLSYEQYF.

The genes are TRBV3-1 (or the pseudogene TRBV3-2) and TRBJ1-5; D is undetermined. Trimming left V 1 base short and J 2 bases short, with 12 bases between. Germline V gene sequence: CDR1 LGHDT, CDR2 YNNKEL (reference sequence). The length of the CDR3 is 16 residues. The CDR3 region is CASSQGTLDGNQPQHF. The CDR3 DNA reads as TGTGCCAGCAGCCAAGGGACCTTAGATGGCAATCAGCCCCAGCATTTT.

The chain joins TRBV5-1 to TRBJ1-4; 7 nucleotides match TRBD1. This CDR3 has 15 residues. CDR1 and CDR2 from the germline V gene are SGHRS and YFSETQ. The junction had 10 bases not matched to a gene; V was cut back by 3 bases and J by 8 bases. The CDR3, as DNA: TGCGCCAGCAGCTCACTGACAGGGTCAGGAGAAAAACTGTTTTTT. Its protein product is CASSSLTGSGEKLFF.

This clone was detected only once. This chain connects TRBV5-1 to TRBJ1-2, with TRBD1 as a possible D gene (6 bases). Germline V lookup: CDR1 SGHRS, CDR2 YFSETQ. Trimming removed 0 bases from V and 4 bases from J, with 10 bases in between. CDR3 length: 14 residues. DNA of the CDR3: TGCGCCAGCAGCTTGGGAACAGGGCCCTATGGCTACACCTTC. Translation gives CASSLGTGPYGYTF.

The rearrangement joins TRBV27 to TRBJ1-6; unclear D gene. V was pared by 2 bases and J by 0 bases, with 2 bases between. There are 14 residues in the CDR3. Germline CDR1 and CDR2: MNHEY and SMNVEV (reference sequence). The CDR3, as DNA: TGTGCCAGCAGTTTAGTCTCCTATAATTCACCCCTCCACTTT. It codes for CASSLVSYNSPLHF.

The chain recombines TRBV7-3 with TRBJ2-7; 7 bases align to TRBD1. CDR1 is SGHTA and CDR2 is FQGTGA in the germline V gene. CDR3 length equals 16 residues. V was clipped by 5 bases and J by 2 bases; unmatched bases: 12. In DNA, the CDR3 is TGTGCCAGCAGCCCCCTACGGACAGGCCCGACCTACGAGCAGTACTTC. It codes for CASSPLRTGPTYEQYF. The full variable domain, completed using reference TRBV7-3 and TRBJ2-7, is GAGVSQTPSNKVTEKGKYVELRCDPISGHTALYWYRQSLGQGPEFLIYFQGTGAADDSGLPNDRFFAVRPEGSVSTLKIQRTERGDSAVYLCASSPLRTGPTYEQYFGPGTRLTVT.

This rearrangement joins TRBV4-2 to TRBJ1-5; the match to TRBD1 covers 7 bases. This CDR3 region has 16 residues. The junction had 11 bases not matched to a gene; V was cut back by 0 bases and J by 9 bases. Germline CDR1 is LGHNA and CDR2 is YNFKEQ. CDR3 DNA: TGTGCCAGCAGCCAAGAGCTTAGACAGGGTAGTCCGCCCCAGCATTTT. Amino acid sequence: CASSQELRQGSPPQHF.

The chain joins TRBV3-1 (or the pseudogene TRBV3-2) to TRBJ1-2; 7 positions match TRBD1. Trimming cost V 1 base and J 8 bases; bases outside gene matches: 7. Germline lookup yields CDR1 LGHDT and CDR2 YNNKEL (reference sequence). The CDR3 is 14 residues long. The CDR3 region has the DNA TGTGCCAGCAGCCAAGGGAGGGGGCTTTACGGCTACACCTTC. Translation gives CASSQGRGLYGYTF.

This clone was detected only once. The chain is built from TRBV19 and TRBJ2-7; perhaps TRBD2 as D (6 bases). Trimming pared 5 bases from V and 3 bases from J, leaving 17 bases between. The V gene's germline CDR1 is LNHDA and CDR2 SQIVND (reference sequence). The CDR3 is 15 residues long. CDR3 protein: CASSPRDVSSYEQYF. CDR3 bases: TGTGCCAGTAGTCCGCGGGATGTCTCTAGCTACGAGCAGTACTTC.

The chain combines TRBV5-4 with TRBJ1-1, with D possibly TRBD1 on 5 matching bases. With 3 bases removed from V and 4 bases from J, the gap between germline ends came to 10 bases. Germline V gene sequence: CDR1 SGHNT, CDR2 YYREEE (reference sequence). This CDR3 has 13 residues. CDR3 in amino acids: CASSYWGGTEAFF. Here the CDR3 DNA reads TGTGCCAGCAGCTATTGGGGGGGCACTGAAGCTTTCTTT.

This rearrangement joins TRBV27 to TRBJ2-7, with D hard to call. Trimming left V 7 bases short and J 1 base short, with 5 bases between. This CDR3 region has 11 residues. Germline V gene sequence: CDR1 MNHEY, CDR2 SMNVEV (reference sequence). CDR3 DNA: TGTGCCAGCATAGGGTCCTACGAGCAGTACTTC. Translating gives CASIGSYEQYF.